The 5 T cell receptor beta chains listed next were all sequenced from one sample in a study of cytomegalovirus exposure and HLA in healthy donors. PCR employed 60 Vbeta and 13 Jbeta primers. Measured with immunoSEQ multiplex PCR; TCRdb has only the in-frame clones, and not every one. The data show fewer than 140,000 clones, over 75% seen once. What was sequenced was PBMCs. These receptors were collected from a man in his sixties in good health and CMV-seronegative.

This clone was seen just once. The V call is TRBV28, the J call TRBJ1-5; no reliable D call. V lost 5 bases, J lost 3 bases, and 8 bases lay in between. This CDR3 region has 13 residues. Germline CDR1 reads MDHEN; CDR2 reads SYDVKM. The DNA for the CDR3 is TGTGCCAGCAGTCAAACTGTCAATCAGCCCCAGCATTTT. Residues: CASSQTVNQPQHF.

The CDR3 sequence: CASSLGRQGEKLFF. CDR3 sequence (DNA): TGTGCCAGCAGCCTGGGCCGCCAGGGGGAAAAACTGTTTTTT. The V and J genes are TRBV6-6 and TRBJ1-4; weak D call: TRBD1 (6 bases). The CDR3 has 14 amino acids. V lost 6 bases and J lost 8, with 16 bases in between. CDR1 and CDR2 from the germline V gene are MNHNY and SVGAGI (reference sequence).

The genes are TRBV6-1 and TRBJ2-7; 10 nucleotides line up with TRBD1. The CDR3 is 14 amino acids. Germline V CDR1 and CDR2: MNHNS, SASEGT. After removal of 9 bases from V and 2 bases from J, the junction contained 7 bases not matched to a gene. This CDR3 is CASNPGTGAYEQYV. CDR3 DNA sequence: TGTGCCAGTAACCCCGGGACAGGGGCCTACGAGCAGTACGTC.

This chain links TRBV12-2 with TRBJ2-6; TRBD1 reflects the table's D call only, with no check against the DNA. TRBV12-2 is a listed pseudogene. The CDR3 covers 18 residues. CDR3: CASRQTGQISSGANVLTF. The CDR3 nucleotides read TGTGCAAGTCGACAAACGGGACAGATTAGCTCTGGGGCCAACGTCCTGACTTTC.

Only one count was recorded for this clone. The chain has TRBV7-8 and TRBJ2-7; D perhaps matches TRBD2 (5 bases). V was shortened by 5 bases and J by 0 bases, with 14 bases between the two germline ends. The germline CDR1 and CDR2 sequences are SGHVS and FQNEAQ. This CDR3 is 15 amino acids long. This CDR3 reads CASSPARANSYEQYF. Here the CDR3 DNA reads TGTGCCAGCAGCCCCGCGCGGGCTAACTCCTACGAGCAGTACTTC.